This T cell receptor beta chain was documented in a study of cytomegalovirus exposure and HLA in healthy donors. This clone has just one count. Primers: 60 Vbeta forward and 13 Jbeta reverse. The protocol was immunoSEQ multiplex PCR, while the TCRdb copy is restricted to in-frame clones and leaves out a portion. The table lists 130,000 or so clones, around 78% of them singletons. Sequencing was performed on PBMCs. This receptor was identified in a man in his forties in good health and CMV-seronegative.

CDR3 region: CASSQQGRSYGYTF. CDR3 in DNA: TGTGCCAGCAGCCAACAGGGGAGAAGCTATGGCTACACCTTC. The chain uses TRBV14 and TRBJ1-2; maybe TRBD1 (6 bases). The V end was cut by 2 bases, the J end by 4 bases, with 11 bases between. CDR1 SGHDN and CDR2 FVKESK come from the germline V gene. This CDR3 spans 14 amino acids.